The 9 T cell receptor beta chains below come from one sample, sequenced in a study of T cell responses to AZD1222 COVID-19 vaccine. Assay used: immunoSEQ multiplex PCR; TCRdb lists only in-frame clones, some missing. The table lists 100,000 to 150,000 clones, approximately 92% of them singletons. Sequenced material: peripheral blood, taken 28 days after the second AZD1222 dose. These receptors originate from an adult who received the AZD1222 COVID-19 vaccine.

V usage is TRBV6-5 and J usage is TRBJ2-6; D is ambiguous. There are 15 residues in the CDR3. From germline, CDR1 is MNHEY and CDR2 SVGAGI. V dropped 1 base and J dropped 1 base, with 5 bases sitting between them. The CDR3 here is CASSYFASGANVLTF. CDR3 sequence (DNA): TGTGCCAGCAGTTACTTTGCGTCTGGGGCCAACGTCCTGACTTTC.

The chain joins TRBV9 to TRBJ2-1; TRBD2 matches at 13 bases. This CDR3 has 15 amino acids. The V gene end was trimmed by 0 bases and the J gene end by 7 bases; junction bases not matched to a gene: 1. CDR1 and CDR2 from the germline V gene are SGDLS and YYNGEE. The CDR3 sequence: CASSVEGLAGNEQFF. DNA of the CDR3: TGTGCCAGCAGCGTAGAGGGACTAGCGGGAAATGAGCAGTTCTTC.

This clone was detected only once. The CDR3 bases are TGCGCCAGCAGCTCCGTTGGGGGCAGGGGGCTTACTGAAGCTTTCTTT. This translates into CASSSVGGRGLTEAFF. J is TRBJ1-1 and V is TRBV5-1; 8 nucleotides line up with TRBD1. Germline V gives CDR1 SGHRS, CDR2 YFSETQ. V lost 3 bases to trimming and J lost 5 bases; unmatched junction nucleotides: 12. The CDR3 is 16 residues long.

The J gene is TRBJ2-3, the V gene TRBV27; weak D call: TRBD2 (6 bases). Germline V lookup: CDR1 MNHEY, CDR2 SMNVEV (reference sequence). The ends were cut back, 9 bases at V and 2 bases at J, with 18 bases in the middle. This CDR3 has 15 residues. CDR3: CASARLVPHTDTQYF. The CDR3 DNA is TGTGCCAGTGCCAGACTAGTCCCACACACAGATACGCAGTATTTT.

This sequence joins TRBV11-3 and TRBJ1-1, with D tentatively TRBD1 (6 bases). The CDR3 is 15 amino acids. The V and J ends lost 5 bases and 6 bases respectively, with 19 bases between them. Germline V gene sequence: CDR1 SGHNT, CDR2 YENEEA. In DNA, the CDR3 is TGTGCCAGCAGCCCCCCGACAGGTTCGATCGCTGAAGCTTTCTTT. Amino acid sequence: CASSPPTGSIAEAFF.

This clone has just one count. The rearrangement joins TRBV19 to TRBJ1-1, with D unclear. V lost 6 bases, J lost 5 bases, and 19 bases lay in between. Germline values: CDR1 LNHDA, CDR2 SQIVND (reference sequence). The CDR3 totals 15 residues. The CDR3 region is CASSFRALGKTEAFF. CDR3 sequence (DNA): TGTGCCAGTAGCTTTCGGGCCCTTGGGAAGACTGAAGCTTTCTTT.

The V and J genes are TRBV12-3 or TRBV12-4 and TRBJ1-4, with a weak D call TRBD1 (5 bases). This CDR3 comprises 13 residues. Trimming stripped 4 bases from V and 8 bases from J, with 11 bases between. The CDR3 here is CASSSTVGEKLFF. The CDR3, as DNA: TGTGCCAGCAGTTCGACAGTGGGGGAAAAACTGTTTTTT.

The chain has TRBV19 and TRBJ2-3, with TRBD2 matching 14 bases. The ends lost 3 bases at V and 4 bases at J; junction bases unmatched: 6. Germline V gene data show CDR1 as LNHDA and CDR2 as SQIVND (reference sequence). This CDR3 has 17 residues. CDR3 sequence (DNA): TGTGCCAGTAGTATCACGGGACTAGCGGGGGAAGCAGATACGCAGTATTTT. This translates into CASSITGLAGEADTQYF.

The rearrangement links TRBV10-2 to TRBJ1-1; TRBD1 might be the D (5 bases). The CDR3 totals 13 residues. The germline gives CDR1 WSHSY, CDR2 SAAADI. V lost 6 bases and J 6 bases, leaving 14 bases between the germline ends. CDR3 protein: CASRIQVLAEAFF. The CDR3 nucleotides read TGCGCCAGCAGAATACAGGTCCTCGCTGAAGCTTTCTTT.